This TCR beta chain was identified in a study of cytomegalovirus exposure and HLA in healthy donors. The PCR had 60 Vbeta and 13 Jbeta primers. In the study's own analysis: Unique TCR beta chains totaled roughly 80 million in a later count, with roughly 11 million of them shared. TCRdb's copy holds only in-frame clones and misses some; the assay was immunoSEQ multiplex PCR. V, J and clone size are those of that table, while D and trimming were read from the DNA. Of under 200,000 clones listed, 60% to 80% are singletons. V lost 5 bases, J lost 5 bases, and 9 bases stayed unmatched. Germline CDR1 SGHTA, CDR2 FQGNSA. The CDR3 is made up of 15 amino acids.

The receptor comes from a woman aged 35 to 49 in good health and CMV-seropositive. The rearrangement links TRBV7-2 to TRBJ2-7; 10 bases match TRBD1. The sample consisted of PBMCs. The CDR3 sequence is CASSSPGQGSDEQYF. CDR3 coding DNA: TGTGCCAGCAGCAGTCCGGGACAGGGGTCGGACGAGCAGTACTTC.